This T cell receptor (beta chain) was identified in a study of control samples from healthy donors and cancer patients. Germline V gives CDR1 MDHEN, CDR2 SYDVKM. V dropped 5 bases and J dropped 7 bases, with 9 bases sitting between them. The CDR3 length is 12 residues. The data were produced by immunoSEQ multiplex PCR, yet TCRdb's version contains in-frame clones alone and is incomplete. This sample has tens of thousands of clones, with 75% to 85% found just once. The chain links TRBV28 to TRBJ2-1; no clear D gene. This receptor was obtained from a man between 60 and 75 years old with head and neck cancer. Sequencing used PBMCs. CDR3 bases: TGTGCCAGCAGTGCTAGTACGAATGAGCAGTTCTTC. It translates to CASSASTNEQFF.